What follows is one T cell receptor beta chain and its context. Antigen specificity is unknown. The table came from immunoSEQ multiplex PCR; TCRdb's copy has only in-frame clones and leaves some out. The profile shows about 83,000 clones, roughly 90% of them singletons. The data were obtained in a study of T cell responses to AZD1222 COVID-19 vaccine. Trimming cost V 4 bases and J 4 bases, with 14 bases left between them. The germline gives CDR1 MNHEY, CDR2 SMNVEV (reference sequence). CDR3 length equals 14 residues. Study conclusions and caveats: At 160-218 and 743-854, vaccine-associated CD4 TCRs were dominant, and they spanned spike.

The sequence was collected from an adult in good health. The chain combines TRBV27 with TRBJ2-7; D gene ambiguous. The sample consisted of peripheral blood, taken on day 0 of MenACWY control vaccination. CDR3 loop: CASSWKGSGYEQYF. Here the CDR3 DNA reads TGTGCCAGCAGTTGGAAGGGAAGTGGGTACGAGCAGTACTTC.